The rows below give T cell receptor beta chains drawn from one sample of a study of early T cells in non-severe SARS-CoV-2 infection. Using its own MiXCR run on the 5' RACE reads, TCRdb lists one record per CDR3 protein. The table shows about 83,000 distinct CDR3 sequences, with around 15% occurring only once. Sequenced input: whole blood. Every receptor here comes from an adult who was a healthcare worker with PCR-confirmed SARS-CoV-2 infection or an uninfected control (not recorded which). CDR3s include the opening cysteine and the closing phenylalanine or tryptophan. The D gene is left open where the match is weak. Clone size appears in some rows only: once, few, many, or a class for an expanded clone.

cdr3_nt: TGCAGTGCTTCCCCACCTGCTGGGGATCCCTCTGAAGCTTTCTTT
cdr3_aa: CSASPPAGDPSEAFF
v_call: TRBV20-1
clone_size: -
j_call: TRBJ1-1
d_call: -

cdr3_nt: TGTGCCAGCAGCTTCGAAGTCCCGAACACTGAAGCTTTCTTT
cdr3_aa: CASSFEVPNTEAFF
v_call: TRBV7-2
clone_size: -
j_call: TRBJ1-1
d_call: -

cdr3_nt: TGCAGTGCTAGAGAATACAAGGGGGCTGGAAACACCATATATTTT
cdr3_aa: CSAREYKGAGNTIYF
v_call: TRBV20-1
clone_size: few
j_call: TRBJ1-3
d_call: -

cdr3_nt: TGTGCCAGCTCAGTCGGGACATTACGGCAAGAGACCCAGTACTTC
cdr3_aa: CASSVGTLRQETQYF
v_call: TRBV18
clone_size: many
j_call: TRBJ2-5
d_call: -

cdr3_nt: TGTGCCTGGACCCGGGGTTATGGCTACACCTTC
cdr3_aa: CAWTRGYGYTF
v_call: TRBV30
clone_size: many
j_call: TRBJ1-2
d_call: -

cdr3_nt: TGTGCCAGCAGTTTTGACAGCTACAATGAGCAGTTCTTC
cdr3_aa: CASSFDSYNEQFF
v_call: TRBV6-2/TRBV6-3
clone_size: few
j_call: TRBJ2-1
d_call: -

cdr3_nt: TGTGCCAGCAGCGTAACCCTCTTGAGCGAGACCCAGTACTTC
cdr3_aa: CASSVTLLSETQYF
v_call: TRBV9
clone_size: -
j_call: TRBJ2-5
d_call: -

cdr3_nt: TGTGCCAGCAGCTTAGCGTGGGCGGCAGGGATCGTCCAAGAGACCCAGTACTTC
cdr3_aa: CASSLAWAAGIVQETQYF
v_call: TRBV7-2
clone_size: many
j_call: TRBJ2-5
d_call: -

cdr3_nt: TGTGCCAGCAGCTTATCCAGGGATGTCGGGGAGCTGTTTTTT
cdr3_aa: CASSLSRDVGELFF
v_call: TRBV7-3
clone_size: -
j_call: TRBJ2-2
d_call: -

cdr3_nt: TGTGCCAGCACTCTTAGGGAAAATGAGCAGTTCTTC
cdr3_aa: CASTLRENEQFF
v_call: TRBV6-1
clone_size: few
j_call: TRBJ2-1
d_call: -

cdr3_nt: TGTGCCAGCAGCCAAGATCGGGCAGGATGGATCCAAGAGACCCAGTACTTC
cdr3_aa: CASSQDRAGWIQETQYF
v_call: TRBV3-1
clone_size: many
j_call: TRBJ2-5
d_call: -